The present T cell receptor beta chain was sequenced within a study of blood T cell repertoires in COVID-19 (dated by TCRdb to about 2020). At the level of the whole study: The collaborator samples originated in the United States, Italy and Spain and spanned the acute and convalescent phases of COVID-19. A freely available public database, intended as a resource for researchers studying the immune response to SARS-CoV-2, is where the repertoires were released. The material from the prospective study consisted of cDNA or gDNA derived from T cells, B-cell-depleted T cells, or PBMCs. The sample metadata nearly always contained a de-identified subject ID, COVID-19 status, age in years and sex. Subjects who had been exposed to COVID-19, were actively infected with it, or had recovered from it provided the deeply sampled blood TCRbeta repertoires that made up the dataset. Samples came from the ongoing ImmuneRACE study (first 160 participants) plus 1,254 subjects from 6 global collaborators. Where available, HLA class I and class II types were taken from metadata supplied by the sample provider and were not determined by assay-based typing.

TCRbeta CDR3 regions were amplified from genomic DNA using the immunoSEQ Assay, a bias-controlled multiplex PCR. The paper's data handling went like this. Nucleated cell counts per sample were estimated from amplification of reference gene primers within the assay. To quantify the absolute abundance of each unique TCRbeta CDR3 rearrangement, sequence reads were collapsed and filtered. For each sample, productive Simpson clonality was calculated as the square root of Simpson's diversity index over productive rearrangements. Held by TCRdb, this immuneACCESS table contains in-frame sequences only and omits some clones. Under half of the omission traces to an unresolved V gene where checked; the cause of the rest is unknown. V and J calls and clone size are given by that table; D and trimming were obtained from the DNA. The sample data list tens of thousands of clones, and about 84% of these were observed just once. The ten largest clones take up about 40% of the sample.

The junction carries 16 bases between V and J, which are trimmed by 2 bases and 0 bases respectively. The CDR3, cysteine through phenylalanine, is 17 amino acids long. The sequence is cut down to CDR3 DNA, 51 bases in frame from base 1. The germline V gene (reference sequence) sets CDR1 to SGHNT and CDR2 to YYREEE. Broader findings and caveats from the paper: Clinical and demographic metadata were provided uncurated, with the amount varying by source and participant.

In its sample, this clone was seen once. There is no known antigen for this receptor. No base quality values were provided; no much bigger clone lies one nucleotide off. Each collaborating institution followed its own protocols to collect whole blood in K2EDTA tubes. For TCRbeta analysis, collaborators shipped samples as frozen whole blood, isolated PBMCs, or DNA extracted from either of those sample types. The specimen was peripheral blood. This TCR came from a human donor in a cohort sampled during active COVID-19. The sequence links TRBV5-4 to TRBJ2-3; D gene: possibly TRBD1, on 8 matching bases. CDR3 sequence: CASSFGAGQASTDTQYF. The DNA reads TGTGCCAGCAGCTTCGGAGCGGGACAGGCAAGCACAGATACGCAGTATTTT.